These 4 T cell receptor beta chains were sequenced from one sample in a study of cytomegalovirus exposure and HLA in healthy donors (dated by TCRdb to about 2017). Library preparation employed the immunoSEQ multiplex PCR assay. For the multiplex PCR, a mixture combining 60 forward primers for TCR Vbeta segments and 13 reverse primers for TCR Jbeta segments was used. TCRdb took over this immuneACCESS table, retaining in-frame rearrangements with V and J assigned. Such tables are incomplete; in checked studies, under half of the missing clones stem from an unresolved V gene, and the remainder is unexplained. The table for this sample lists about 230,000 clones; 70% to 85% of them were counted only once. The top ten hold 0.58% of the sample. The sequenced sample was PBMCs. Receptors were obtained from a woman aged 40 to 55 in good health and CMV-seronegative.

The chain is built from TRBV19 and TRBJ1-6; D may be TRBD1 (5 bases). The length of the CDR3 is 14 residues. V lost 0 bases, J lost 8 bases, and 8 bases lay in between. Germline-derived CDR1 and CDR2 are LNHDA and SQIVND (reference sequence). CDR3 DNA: TGTGCCAGTAGTATAGACGACAGATATTCACCCCTCCACTTT. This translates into CASSIDDRYSPLHF.

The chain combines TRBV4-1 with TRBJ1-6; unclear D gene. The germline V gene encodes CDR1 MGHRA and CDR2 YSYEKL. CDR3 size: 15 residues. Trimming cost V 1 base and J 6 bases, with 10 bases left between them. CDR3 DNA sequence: TGCGCCAGCAGCCAAGTGGGAGATCTTAATTCACCCCTCCACTTT. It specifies CASSQVGDLNSPLHF.

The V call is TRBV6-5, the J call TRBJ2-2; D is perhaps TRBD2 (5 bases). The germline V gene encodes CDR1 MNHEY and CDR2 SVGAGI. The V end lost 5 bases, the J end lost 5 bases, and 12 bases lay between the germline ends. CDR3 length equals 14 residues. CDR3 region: CASSTLPGTGELFF. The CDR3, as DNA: TGTGCCAGCAGTACATTGCCGGGAACCGGGGAGCTGTTTTTT.

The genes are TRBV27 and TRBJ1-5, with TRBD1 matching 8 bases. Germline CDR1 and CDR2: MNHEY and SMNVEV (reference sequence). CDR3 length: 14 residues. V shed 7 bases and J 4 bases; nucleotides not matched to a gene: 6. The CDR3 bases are TGTGCCAGCATCGACAGGGGAGGAAATCAGCCCCAGCATTTT. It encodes CASIDRGGNQPQHF.